The rows below give T cell receptor beta chains drawn from one sample of a study of shared clonotypes between healthy human individuals. The assay was immunoSEQ multiplex PCR, and TCRdb's table has in-frame clones only and misses some. The repertoire holds fewer than 2.5 million clones, with approximately 93% as singletons. Sequencing was performed on naive CD4+ T cells from PBMCs. These receptors were taken from a man between 18 and 29 years old in good health. Some clones in this sample may be carry-over from other donors' samples. The CDR3 runs from the conserved cysteine through the conserved F or W. Fields, in order: D gene, J gene, V gene, clone size, CDR3 protein, CDR3 DNA. A D gene is named only where the DNA matches it firmly. Clone size appears in some rows only: once, few, many, or a class for an expanded clone.

D gene: -
J gene: TRBJ2-5
V gene: TRBV30
clone size: -
CDR3 protein: CAWSVNSRGETQYF
CDR3 DNA: TGTGCCTGGAGTGTTAACAGCCGGGGGGAGACCCAGTACTTC

D gene: -
J gene: TRBJ2-5
V gene: TRBV6-1
clone size: -
CDR3 protein: CASSEEVRETQYF
CDR3 DNA: TGTGCCAGCAGTGAAGAGGTCAGGGAGACCCAGTACTTC

D gene: TRBD2
J gene: TRBJ2-7
V gene: TRBV7-3
clone size: -
CDR3 protein: CASSPFSPKGGSSYEQYF
CDR3 DNA: TGTGCCAGCAGCCCATTTAGCCCCAAAGGCGGGAGCTCCTACGAGCAGTACTTC

D gene: -
J gene: TRBJ2-5
V gene: TRBV18
clone size: -
CDR3 protein: CANVRAPGETQYF
CDR3 DNA: TGTGCCAACGTCAGAGCCCCCGGCGAGACCCAGTACTTC

D gene: TRBD1
J gene: TRBJ1-2
V gene: TRBV6-1
clone size: -
CDR3 protein: CASSELQGAYGYTF
CDR3 DNA: TGTGCCAGCAGTGAGCTCCAGGGGGCCTATGGCTACACCTTC

D gene: TRBD1
J gene: TRBJ2-3
V gene: TRBV28
clone size: -
CDR3 protein: CASSFPRDRATDTQYF
CDR3 DNA: TGTGCCAGCAGTTTTCCTCGGGACAGGGCCACAGATACGCAGTATTTT

D gene: -
J gene: TRBJ2-7
V gene: TRBV11-1
clone size: -
CDR3 protein: CASSGEGFEQYF
CDR3 DNA: TGTGCCAGCAGTGGGGAAGGGTTCGAGCAGTACTTC

D gene: -
J gene: TRBJ1-6
V gene: TRBV7-2
clone size: -
CDR3 protein: CASSLDRVALHF
CDR3 DNA: TGTGCCAGCAGCTTAGACCGGGTGGCCCTCCACTTT

D gene: TRBD1
J gene: TRBJ1-2
V gene: TRBV7-3
clone size: once
CDR3 protein: CASSLGQGVGYGYTF
CDR3 DNA: TGTGCCAGCAGCTTGGGACAGGGGGTAGGCTATGGCTACACCTTC

D gene: TRBD1
J gene: TRBJ1-1
V gene: TRBV6-6
clone size: few
CDR3 protein: CASSAGGSGTEAFF
CDR3 DNA: TGTGCCAGCAGTGCAGGGGGCTCGGGCACTGAAGCTTTCTTT

D gene: TRBD2
J gene: TRBJ2-2
V gene: TRBV10-2
clone size: -
CDR3 protein: CASRGLAGVIGELFF
CDR3 DNA: TGCGCCAGCAGGGGACTAGCGGGAGTTATCGGGGAGCTGTTTTTT

D gene: -
J gene: TRBJ2-6
V gene: TRBV21-1
clone size: once
CDR3 protein: CASSKVMGGRANVLTF
CDR3 DNA: TGTGCCAGCAGCAAAGTCATGGGGGGACGGGCCAACGTCCTGACTTTC

D gene: -
J gene: TRBJ2-2
V gene: TRBV6-5
clone size: once
CDR3 protein: CASSYGETGELFF
CDR3 DNA: TGTGCCAGCAGTTACGGGGAAACCGGGGAGCTGTTTTTT

D gene: -
J gene: TRBJ1-1
V gene: TRBV5-6
clone size: -
CDR3 protein: CASSWGARMNTEAFF
CDR3 DNA: TGTGCCAGCAGCTGGGGGGCCAGAATGAACACTGAAGCTTTCTTT

D gene: TRBD1
J gene: TRBJ1-4
V gene: TRBV27
clone size: -
CDR3 protein: CASSLAYRGSNEKLFF
CDR3 DNA: TGTGCCAGCAGTTTAGCCTACAGGGGATCTAATGAAAAACTGTTTTTT

D gene: TRBD1
J gene: TRBJ2-7
V gene: TRBV6-5
clone size: -
CDR3 protein: CAAKPRDREAHEQYF
CDR3 DNA: TGTGCCGCCAAACCCCGGGACAGGGAGGCCCACGAGCAGTACTTC

D gene: TRBD2
J gene: TRBJ2-3
V gene: TRBV7-9
clone size: -
CDR3 protein: CASSTGTSGSVTDTQYF
CDR3 DNA: TGTGCCAGCAGCACAGGGACTAGCGGGAGTGTCACAGATACGCAGTATTTT

D gene: -
J gene: TRBJ1-4
V gene: TRBV28
clone size: -
CDR3 protein: CASSYPLQGGGVNEKLFF
CDR3 DNA: TGTGCCAGCAGCTACCCTCTACAGGGCGGGGGGGTTAATGAAAAACTGTTTTTT

D gene: -
J gene: TRBJ1-1
V gene: TRBV5-1
clone size: -
CDR3 protein: CASSLRLENTEAFF
CDR3 DNA: TGCGCCAGCAGCCTGCGATTGGAGAACACTGAAGCTTTCTTT

D gene: -
J gene: TRBJ2-1
V gene: TRBV28
clone size: -
CDR3 protein: CASSFRGPYNEQFF
CDR3 DNA: TGTGCCAGCAGTTTCAGGGGTCCCTACAATGAGCAGTTCTTC

D gene: -
J gene: TRBJ2-7
V gene: TRBV18
clone size: -
CDR3 protein: CASSDQVSYEQYF
CDR3 DNA: TGTGCCAGCTCAGATCAGGTCTCCTACGAGCAGTACTTC

D gene: -
J gene: TRBJ2-1
V gene: TRBV7-9
clone size: -
CDR3 protein: CASSLNFGSSYNEQFF
CDR3 DNA: TGTGCCAGCAGCTTAAATTTTGGGAGCTCCTACAATGAGCAGTTCTTC

D gene: -
J gene: TRBJ1-4
V gene: TRBV7-6
clone size: -
CDR3 protein: CASSSQGGTVNEKLFF
CDR3 DNA: TGTGCCAGCAGTAGCCAAGGGGGGACTGTCAACGAAAAACTGTTTTTT

D gene: -
J gene: TRBJ2-7
V gene: TRBV6-1
clone size: once
CDR3 protein: CASSVGLRDYEQYF
CDR3 DNA: TGTGCCAGCAGTGTGGGCCTCCGGGACTACGAGCAGTACTTC

D gene: -
J gene: TRBJ2-1
V gene: TRBV4-3
clone size: -
CDR3 protein: CASSQRGTYEQFF
CDR3 DNA: TGCGCCAGCAGCCAACGCGGGACTTACGAGCAGTTCTTC

D gene: TRBD2
J gene: TRBJ2-3
V gene: TRBV5-1
clone size: once
CDR3 protein: CASSQGTSGSSDTQYF
CDR3 DNA: TGCGCCAGCAGCCAGGGGACTAGCGGGAGTTCAGATACGCAGTATTTT

D gene: -
J gene: TRBJ1-4
V gene: TRBV2
clone size: -
CDR3 protein: CATQTEEGEKLFF
CDR3 DNA: TGTGCCACCCAGACAGAGGAGGGTGAAAAACTGTTTTTT

D gene: -
J gene: TRBJ1-1
V gene: TRBV28
clone size: -
CDR3 protein: CASSEGGSSRVAFF
CDR3 DNA: TGTGCCAGCAGCGAGGGCGGGTCTTCTAGGGTAGCTTTCTTT

D gene: -
J gene: TRBJ1-2
V gene: TRBV5-4
clone size: -
CDR3 protein: CASSSPGRIHHGYTF
CDR3 DNA: TGTGCCAGCAGCTCCCCGGGACGAATCCACCATGGCTACACCTTC

D gene: TRBD1
J gene: TRBJ2-7
V gene: TRBV29-1
clone size: -
CDR3 protein: CSAVGQAYEQYF
CDR3 DNA: TGCAGCGCCGTGGGACAGGCCTACGAGCAGTACTTC

D gene: TRBD2
J gene: TRBJ2-7
V gene: TRBV7-2
clone size: -
CDR3 protein: CASSLEREWRNEQYF
CDR3 DNA: TGTGCCAGCAGCTTAGAGCGGGAGTGGCGGAACGAGCAGTACTTC

D gene: TRBD1
J gene: TRBJ1-2
V gene: TRBV6-5
clone size: -
CDR3 protein: CASSASGTGFVGYTF
CDR3 DNA: TGTGCCAGCAGTGCCTCCGGGACAGGGTTCGTAGGCTACACCTTC

D gene: TRBD1
J gene: TRBJ1-2
V gene: TRBV7-3
clone size: -
CDR3 protein: CASSLMGQGDYGYTF
CDR3 DNA: TGTGCCAGCAGCTTAATGGGACAGGGAGACTATGGCTACACCTTC

D gene: -
J gene: TRBJ1-5
V gene: TRBV21-1
clone size: -
CDR3 protein: CASSGRTGGNSNQPQHF
CDR3 DNA: TGTGCCAGCAGCGGACGGACAGGGGGGAATAGCAATCAGCCCCAGCATTTT

D gene: TRBD1
J gene: TRBJ1-3
V gene: TRBV10-3
clone size: -
CDR3 protein: CAISDRDSSGNTIYF
CDR3 DNA: TGTGCCATCAGTGATAGGGACAGCTCTGGAAACACCATATATTTT

D gene: -
J gene: TRBJ2-5
V gene: TRBV2
clone size: -
CDR3 protein: CASRGQGETQYF
CDR3 DNA: TGTGCCAGCAGGGGGCAGGGAGAGACCCAGTACTTC

D gene: -
J gene: TRBJ2-7
V gene: TRBV20-1
clone size: -
CDR3 protein: CSATPSYEQYF
CDR3 DNA: TGCAGTGCGACACCGTCCTACGAGCAGTACTTC

D gene: TRBD2
J gene: TRBJ2-3
V gene: TRBV5-1
clone size: -
CDR3 protein: CASSYGTSGSTDTQYF
CDR3 DNA: TGCGCCAGCAGCTACGGGACTAGCGGGAGCACAGATACGCAGTATTTT

D gene: -
J gene: TRBJ1-1
V gene: TRBV29-1
clone size: -
CDR3 protein: CSVGLGYAEAFF
CDR3 DNA: TGCAGCGTCGGACTCGGGTACGCTGAAGCTTTCTTT

D gene: TRBD1
J gene: TRBJ1-2
V gene: TRBV5-1
clone size: -
CDR3 protein: CASSPDRGLRYGYTF
CDR3 DNA: TGCGCCAGCAGCCCGGATAGGGGGCTCCGCTATGGCTACACCTTC

D gene: -
J gene: TRBJ1-3
V gene: TRBV5-1
clone size: -
CDR3 protein: CASSLDTTALGNTIYF
CDR3 DNA: TGCGCCAGCAGCTTGGATACAACGGCGTTAGGTAACACCATATATTTT

D gene: TRBD1
J gene: TRBJ2-7
V gene: TRBV29-1
clone size: -
CDR3 protein: CSVMGQYLDEQYF
CDR3 DNA: TGCAGCGTTATGGGACAGTACCTCGACGAGCAGTACTTC

D gene: -
J gene: TRBJ1-5
V gene: TRBV7-2
clone size: -
CDR3 protein: CASSFRLTGLQPQHF
CDR3 DNA: TGTGCCAGCAGCTTTCGTTTAACAGGCCTACAGCCCCAGCATTTT

D gene: TRBD2
J gene: TRBJ2-7
V gene: TRBV19
clone size: -
CDR3 protein: CASSSGGGSLEQYF
CDR3 DNA: TGTGCCAGTAGCTCGGGGGGGGGATCCCTCGAGCAGTACTTC